The clone carrying this T cell receptor (beta chain) was observed at least ten times. Its antigen is unknown. The time point here: newly diagnosed GD, antithyroid drugs for less than 3 months. The TCR library was made from RNA extracted from PBMCs. With iRepertoire HTBI primers and Arm-PCR of CDR3 regions, TCR beta libraries were built. Each CDR3 protein is one row after TCRdb ran MiXCR on the multiplex PCR reads. The repertoire holds roughly 260,000 distinct CDR3 sequences, with 15% to 20% as singletons. The data derive from a study of regulatory T cells in long-lasting Graves disease. Regarding the study as a whole: The study found persistent patients shared more public clonotypes (over 2,500) than new patients (about 1,000).

These data were also filed under a second study, of T cells in Graves' hyperthyroidism and ophthalmopathy. Per that paper: Primed by the HTBI set, a first-round RT-PCR was run on the TCR CDR3.

This sequence originates from a young woman with Graves disease. The sample was peripheral blood mononuclear cells (PBMCs), taken at new diagnosis, from a patient treated with antithyroid drugs.

Here the CDR3 DNA reads TGCAGTGCTAGAGCGGGGGGGGAGACCCAGTACTTC. The encoded protein is CSARAGGETQYF. The chain couples TRBV20-1 to TRBJ2-5, with TRBD2 identical over 8 bases. Trimming cost V 1 base and J 5 bases; bases outside gene matches: 0. The CDR3 is made up of 12 amino acids. Germline V gene sequence: CDR1 DFQATT, CDR2 SNEGSKA (reference sequence).